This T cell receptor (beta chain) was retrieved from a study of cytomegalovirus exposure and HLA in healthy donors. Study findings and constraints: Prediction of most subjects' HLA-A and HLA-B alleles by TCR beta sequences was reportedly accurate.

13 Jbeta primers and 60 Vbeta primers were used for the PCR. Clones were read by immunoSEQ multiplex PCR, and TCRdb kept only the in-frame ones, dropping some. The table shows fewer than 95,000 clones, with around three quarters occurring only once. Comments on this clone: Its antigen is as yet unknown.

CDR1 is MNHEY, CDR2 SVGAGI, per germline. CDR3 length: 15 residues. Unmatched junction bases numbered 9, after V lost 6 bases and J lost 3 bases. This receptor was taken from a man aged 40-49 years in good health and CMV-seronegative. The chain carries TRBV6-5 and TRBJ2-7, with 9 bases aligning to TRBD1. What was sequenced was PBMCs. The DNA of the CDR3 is TGTGCCAGCAGCTATAGACAGGGGGTCGGCTACGAGCAGTACTTC. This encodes CASSYRQGVGYEQYF.